Listed below are T cell receptor beta chains from one sample, sequenced in a study of cytomegalovirus exposure and HLA in healthy donors. TCRdb keeps only in-frame clones here, not all; method: immunoSEQ multiplex PCR. The sample lists more than 110,000 clones; 78% were seen once. Sequenced input: PBMCs. Receptor source: a male donor in good health and CMV-seronegative. The CDR3 runs from the conserved cysteine through the conserved F or W. Each record gives: clone size, V gene, J gene, D gene, CDR3 protein, CDR3 DNA. The D gene is left open where the match is weak. Part of the rows lack a size; the others show once, few, many or a class for expanded clones.

once	TRBV30	TRBJ1-1	NA	CAWSGGGRHTEAFF	TGTGCCTGGAGTGGCGGGGGCCGTCACACTGAAGCTTTCTTT
few	TRBV30	TRBJ1-2	NA	CAYGGDISNYGYTF	TGTGCCTACGGGGGGGATATTTCTAACTATGGCTACACCTTC
NA	TRBV2	TRBJ2-1	TRBD2	CASSEGTSNNEQFF	TGTGCCAGCAGTGAAGGGACTAGCAACAATGAGCAGTTCTTC
NA	TRBV19	TRBJ1-1	TRBD1	CASSRQGPSEAFF	TGTGCCAGTAGTAGACAGGGGCCCAGTGAAGCTTTCTTT
NA	TRBV5-1	TRBJ2-7	TRBD2	CASSLDGGGFYEQYF	TGCGCCAGCAGCTTGGATGGGGGAGGGTTCTACGAGCAGTACTTC
few	TRBV30	TRBJ1-1	NA	CAWSVQSGTEAFF	TGTGCCTGGAGTGTACAAAGCGGCACTGAAGCTTTCTTT
NA	TRBV11-2	TRBJ2-2	TRBD2	CASSLGRLAGGTGTGELFF	TGTGCCAGCAGCTTAGGAAGGCTAGCGGGGGGGACCGGGACCGGGGAGCTGTTTTTT
NA	TRBV5-4	TRBJ2-2	TRBD2	CASMPVAGSTGELFF	TGTGCCAGCATGCCGGTAGCGGGGTCAACCGGGGAGCTGTTTTTT
NA	TRBV30	TRBJ1-3	TRBD1	CAWSVVAGGPGNTIYF	TGTGCCTGGAGTGTAGTGGCAGGGGGCCCTGGAAACACCATATATTTT
NA	TRBV5-1	TRBJ1-1	TRBD1	CASSADRARNTEAFF	TGCGCCAGCAGCGCCGACAGGGCCAGGAACACTGAAGCTTTCTTT
NA	TRBV4-2	TRBJ2-5	TRBD2	CASSPLAGGHGETQYF	TGTGCCAGCAGCCCCCTAGCGGGGGGGCACGGAGAGACCCAGTACTTC
NA	TRBV5-4	TRBJ2-3	NA	CASSLPGASTDTQYF	TGTGCCAGCAGCTTGCCAGGGGCAAGCACAGATACGCAGTATTTT
few	TRBV6-5	TRBJ2-7	NA	CASSPDSSYEQYF	TGTGCCAGCAGTCCGGACAGCTCCTACGAGCAGTACTTC
NA	TRBV30	TRBJ1-3	NA	CATSRTISSGTTIYF	TGTGCCACTTCCAGAACCATTAGCTCTGGAACCACCATATATTTT
NA	TRBV5-4	TRBJ2-3	TRBD2	CASSWAGTGGLGDTQYF	TGTGCCAGCAGCTGGGCGGGGACGGGGGGGCTGGGAGATACGCAGTATTTT